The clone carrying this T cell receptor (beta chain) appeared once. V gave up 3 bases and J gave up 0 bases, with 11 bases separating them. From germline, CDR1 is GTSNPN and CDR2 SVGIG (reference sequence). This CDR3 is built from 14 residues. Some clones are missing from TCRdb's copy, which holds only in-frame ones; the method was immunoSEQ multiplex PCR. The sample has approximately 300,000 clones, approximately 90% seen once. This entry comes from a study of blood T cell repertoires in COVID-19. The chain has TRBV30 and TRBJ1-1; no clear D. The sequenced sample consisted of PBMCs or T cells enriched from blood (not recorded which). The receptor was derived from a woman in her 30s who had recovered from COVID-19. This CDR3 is CAWSQKGVNTEAFF. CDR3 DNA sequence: TGTGCCTGGAGCCAAAAGGGAGTGAACACTGAAGCTTTCTTT.